The present T cell receptor beta chain was sequenced within a study of T cell responses to AZD1222 COVID-19 vaccine. Sequencing used immunoSEQ multiplex PCR; TCRdb keeps in-frame clones, though not all of them. The sample has around 66,000 clones, over 75% seen once. For this clone: Its antigen is still unknown.

Overall study findings and caveats: Increases in Spike-specific TCR breadth and depth were seen after two AZD1222 doses. Possibly, clonal diversity was underestimated; donors were largely white British and included more females. Baseline serology detected seropositivity in only a handful of AZD1222 recipients. The study sampled repertoires only after the peak T cell response.

This CDR3 has 15 residues. Germline values: CDR1 SGHTA, CDR2 FQGNSA. Trimming at V came to 5 bases and at J to 5 bases, leaving 11 bases not matched to a gene. The sample was peripheral blood, taken on day 0 of AZD1222 vaccination. This rearrangement joins TRBV7-2 to TRBJ2-5; 7 bases map to TRBD2. The TCR sequence derives from an adult in good health. The CDR3 coding sequence is TGTGCCAGCAGCCCCGCGCGGGGGAGGTCGGAGACCCAGTACTTC. Its protein is CASSPARGRSETQYF.